These 29 T cell receptor beta chains originate from one sample sequenced in a study of T cell responses to AZD1222 COVID-19 vaccine. The repertoire was sequenced with immunoSEQ multiplex PCR; TCRdb's copy has only in-frame clones and lacks some. The table records 150,000 to 200,000 clones, under 95% of them present only once. Sequenced material: peripheral blood, taken on day 0 of AZD1222 vaccination. The receptors shown here come from an adult in good health.

The V call is TRBV30, the J call TRBJ2-7; 7 bases are shared with TRBD1. The germline V gene encodes CDR1 GTSNPN and CDR2 SVGIG (reference sequence). The CDR3 runs to 12 residues. V shed 8 bases and J 2 bases; nucleotides not matched to a gene: 6. The CDR3, as DNA: TGTGCCACGGACAGGCGCCCCTACGAGCAGTACTTC. It codes for CATDRRPYEQYF.

The V gene is TRBV28, the J gene TRBJ1-5; unclear D gene. Germline CDR1 and CDR2: MDHEN and SYDVKM. V dropped 6 bases and J dropped 1 base, with 7 bases sitting between them. CDR3 length: 13 residues. The CDR3 DNA sequence: TGTGCCAGCAGACATGACAGCAATCAGCCCCAGCATTTT. It encodes CASRHDSNQPQHF.

This clone was counted between two and nine times. The rearrangement joins TRBV29-1 to TRBJ2-7; 14 bases agree with TRBD2. This CDR3 is built from 14 residues. CDR1 and CDR2 (germline): SQVTM, ANQGSEA. The trim removed 8 bases at V and 5 bases at J, leaving 8 bases unmatched. In nucleotides, the CDR3 is TGCAGCATAGCCGGGACTAGCGGGAGTCACGAGCAGTACTTC. It codes for CSIAGTSGSHEQYF.

This chain joins TRBV30 and TRBJ2-7, with D hard to call. The CDR3 contains 18 residues. Trimming cost V 2 bases and J 3 bases, with 26 bases left between them. CDR1 GTSNPN and CDR2 SVGIG come from the germline V gene (reference sequence). CDR3 residues: CAWSRGQATSPALYEQYF. The CDR3 coding sequence is TGTGCCTGGAGTCGTGGGCAGGCGACCTCTCCCGCTCTCTACGAGCAGTACTTC.

The chain recombines TRBV12-2 with TRBJ1-1; the DNA was not used to check the table's D call, TRBD1. TRBV12-2 is designated a pseudogene. The CDR3 has 13 amino acids. CDR3 residues: CASRLGQGTEAFF. As DNA, the CDR3 is TGTGCAAGTCGCTTGGGACAGGGCACTGAAGCTTTCTTT.

This clone was observed a handful of times. The V and J genes are TRBV4-2 and TRBJ1-2; D call uncertain. The CDR3 extends over 17 amino acids. The V end lost 5 bases, the J end lost 7 bases, and 26 bases lay between the germline ends. Looked up from germline, CDR1 is LGHNA and CDR2 is YNFKEQ. CDR3 sequence reads: CASSDQSRPESTFGYTF. CDR3 sequence (DNA): TGTGCCAGCAGCGATCAGAGCCGCCCCGAGTCTACTTTTGGCTACACCTTC.

The gene calls are TRBV27 and TRBJ2-3; no clear D gene. Trimming cost V 0 bases and J 3 bases, with 13 bases left between them. Looked up from germline, CDR1 is MNHEY and CDR2 is SMNVEV (reference sequence). CDR3 size: 16 residues. In nucleotides, the CDR3 is TGTGCCAGCAGTTTATCGTTGGGGATTCTGACAGATACGCAGTATTTT. Translation: CASSLSLGILTDTQYF.

The chain couples TRBV7-2 to TRBJ2-7; D is possibly TRBD1 (5 bases). The CDR3 is made up of 16 amino acids. Germline values: CDR1 SGHTA, CDR2 FQGNSA. V was trimmed by 1 base and J by 1 base, leaving 14 bases between them. In nucleotides, the CDR3 is TGTGCCAGCAGCTTAGGGGTCCCAGGGTTATCCTACGAGCAGTACTTC. Its protein product is CASSLGVPGLSYEQYF.

The rearrangement joins TRBV20-1 to TRBJ1-5, with D tentatively TRBD1 (6 bases). CDR1 and CDR2 from the germline V gene are DFQATT and SNEGSKA (reference sequence). V lost 3 bases, J lost 2 bases, and 14 bases lay in between. The CDR3 runs 15 residues. In DNA form, the CDR3 reads TGCAGTGCTAGTTTGGGGGGCGCGGGCAATCAGCCCCAGCATTTT. It encodes CSASLGGAGNQPQHF.

The genes are TRBV27 and TRBJ1-1, with 7 bases lining up with TRBD1. The CDR3 has 13 residues. V trimming: 3 bases; J trimming: 6 bases; junction bases outside the gene matches: 4. Germline V gives CDR1 MNHEY, CDR2 SMNVEV (reference sequence). The CDR3 sequence: CASSFHGQAEAFF. The CDR3 DNA is TGTGCCAGCAGTTTTCACGGACAGGCTGAAGCTTTCTTT.

This chain joins TRBV6-1 and TRBJ1-5, with 8 positions matching TRBD1. The length of the CDR3 is 16 residues. Looked up from germline, CDR1 is MNHNS and CDR2 is SASEGT. With V trimmed by 2 bases and J by 4 bases, 7 bases remained unmatched. The CDR3 reads CASSETTGDGNQPQHF. CDR3 coding DNA: TGTGCCAGCAGTGAAACGACAGGGGACGGTAATCAGCCCCAGCATTTT.

The chain links TRBV7-2 to TRBJ1-2; TRBD1 aligns across 7 bases. This CDR3 region has 15 residues. The V gene end was trimmed by 4 bases and the J gene end by 4 bases; junction bases not matched to a gene: 9. The germline CDR1 and CDR2 sequences are SGHTA and FQGNSA. This chain's CDR3 is CASSSARDRGYGYTF. CDR3 in DNA: TGTGCCAGCAGCTCAGCCCGGGACAGAGGCTATGGCTACACCTTC.

The J gene is TRBJ2-7, the V gene TRBV11-2; 7 nucleotides match TRBD1. J gave up 3 bases and V 5 bases, and 10 bases lay outside the gene matches. Germline-derived CDR1 and CDR2 are SGHAT and FQNNGV. The CDR3 is 15 amino acids. As DNA, the CDR3 is TGTGCCAGCAGCCCTCAGACAGGGATTGGCTACGAGCAGTACTTC. Translating gives CASSPQTGIGYEQYF.

The J gene is TRBJ2-7, the V gene TRBV7-2; 7 positions match TRBD2. CDR3 length equals 15 residues. The V segment lost 5 bases and the J segment 0 bases; nucleotides outside the gene matches: 7. The germline CDR1 and CDR2 sequences are SGHTA and FQGNSA. The DNA of the CDR3 is TGTGCCAGCAGCCCGGCCCCTAGCGGCTCCTACGAGCAGTACTTC. It yields the protein CASSPAPSGSYEQYF.

The J gene is TRBJ1-4, the V gene TRBV5-4; 7 nucleotides agree with TRBD1. The CDR3 loop spans 18 amino acids. Germline trimming cut 0 bases from V and 3 bases from J; bases unmatched to any gene: 11. Germline-derived CDR1 and CDR2 are SGHNT and YYREEE (reference sequence). CDR3 nucleotides: TGTGCCAGCAGCTTGGGAGGGGGCGCTTGGTCGGCTAATGAAAAACTGTTTTTT. Amino acids: CASSLGGGAWSANEKLFF.

CDR3 loop: CASRLGAGHEQYF. CDR3 bases: TGTGCCAGTAGATTAGGGGCAGGGCACGAGCAGTACTTC. The chain has TRBV19 and TRBJ2-7; D is possibly TRBD1 (5 bases). The CDR3 runs 13 residues. V was cut by 6 bases and J by 5 bases, with 14 bases left in between. Germline V lookup: CDR1 LNHDA, CDR2 SQIVND (reference sequence).

Comments on this clone: In the same sample, other DNA sequences code for this CDR3. V and J are TRBV7-9 and TRBJ2-2; D is unresolved. Germline values: CDR1 SEHNR, CDR2 FQNEAQ (reference sequence). V was cut by 4 bases and J by 5 bases, with 2 bases left in between. There are 11 residues in the CDR3. CDR3 in DNA: TGTGCCAGCAGCTCAACCGGGGAGCTGTTTTTT. It specifies CASSSTGELFF.

V is TRBV29-1 and J is TRBJ2-1, with D perhaps TRBD1 (5 bases). The ends were cut back, 5 bases at V and 8 bases at J, with 16 bases in the middle. The CDR3 covers 13 residues. Germline V gene lookup returns CDR1 SQVTM and CDR2 ANQGSEA. CDR3 region: CSVPQGLMHEQFF. The CDR3 region has the DNA TGCAGCGTTCCCCAGGGTTTGATGCATGAGCAGTTCTTC.

V is TRBV7-9 and J is TRBJ1-2, with a possible D match to TRBD1 (6 bases). The germline V gene has CDR1 SEHNR and CDR2 FQNEAQ (reference sequence). This CDR3 comprises 14 residues. The V and J ends lost 6 bases and 7 bases respectively, with 18 bases between them. DNA of the CDR3: TGTGCCAGCAGACCATTCGGGGGCGCCGGTGGCTACACCTTC. Translation gives CASRPFGGAGGYTF.

The chain combines TRBV28 with TRBJ1-3; a possible D gene is TRBD1 (6 bases). The V and J ends lost 6 bases and 4 bases respectively, with 16 bases between them. The CDR3 is 15 residues long. Germline CDR1 and CDR2: MDHEN and SYDVKM. CDR3 nucleotides: TGTGCCAGCAGCGAGGGGGGGGCGTCAGGAAACACCATATATTTT. This encodes CASSEGGASGNTIYF.

This chain joins TRBV7-2 and TRBJ2-7, with TRBD2 as a possible D gene (5 bases). V shed 2 bases and J shed 5 bases, with 22 bases lying between them. CDR3 length: 17 residues. From germline, CDR1 is SGHTA and CDR2 FQGNSA. Here the CDR3 reads CASSLSHGRGPGNEQYF. CDR3 nucleotide sequence: TGTGCCAGCAGCTTATCCCATGGTCGTGGACCCGGGAACGAGCAGTACTTC.

J is TRBJ1-1 and V is TRBV27; 7 nucleotides agree with TRBD1. J gave up 1 base and V 6 bases, and 11 bases lay outside the gene matches. Germline V CDR1 and CDR2: MNHEY, SMNVEV (reference sequence). The CDR3 covers 16 residues. CDR3 region: CASRDRDGTENTEAFF. For the CDR3, the DNA is TGTGCCAGCAGGGATCGGGACGGGACAGAGAACACTGAAGCTTTCTTT.

The V call is TRBV6-5, the J call TRBJ1-6; no clear D gene. Trimming left V 6 bases short and J 7 bases short, with 13 bases between. This CDR3 contains 14 residues. Germline CDR1 and CDR2: MNHEY and SVGAGI. The CDR3 loop reads CASREGLKNSPLHF. In DNA, the CDR3 is TGTGCCAGCAGGGAGGGTTTGAAAAATTCACCCCTCCACTTT.

This chain links TRBV10-3 with TRBJ2-2; a possible D gene is TRBD2 (6 bases). Germline lookup yields CDR1 ENHRY and CDR2 SYGVKD. V was shortened by 3 bases and J by 2 bases, with 13 bases between the two germline ends. The CDR3 has 16 amino acids. This chain's CDR3 is CAISDPGTFNTGELFF. The CDR3 DNA reads as TGTGCCATCAGTGATCCCGGGACTTTTAACACCGGGGAGCTGTTTTTT.

The chain joins TRBV9 to TRBJ2-2; D is ambiguous. The CDR3 totals 13 residues. The V gene lost 4 bases and the J gene lost 1 base, with 5 bases spanning the gap. Germline values: CDR1 SGDLS, CDR2 YYNGEE. The CDR3 nucleotides are TGTGCCAGCAGCTCTAAGAACACCGGGGAGCTGTTTTTT. It codes for CASSSKNTGELFF.

This chain uses TRBV6-5 with TRBJ1-1; D is unclear. Germline-derived CDR1 and CDR2 are MNHEY and SVGAGI. Trimming removed 2 bases at V and 6 bases at J, with 7 bases between. The CDR3 extends over 12 amino acids. The CDR3 nucleotides are TGTGCCAGCAGTTACCTCGGAGCTGAAGCTTTCTTT. Its protein product is CASSYLGAEAFF.

The V gene is TRBV20-1, the J gene TRBJ1-1; no clear D. The CDR3 runs 13 residues. From germline, CDR1 is DFQATT and CDR2 SNEGSKA (reference sequence). V was cut by 3 bases and J by 0 bases, with 8 bases left in between. The CDR3 loop reads CSASKVLNTEAFF. In DNA form, the CDR3 reads TGCAGTGCTAGTAAGGTCTTGAACACTGAAGCTTTCTTT.

V is TRBV10-3 and J is TRBJ2-3; 13 bases line up with TRBD2. The CDR3 totals 15 residues. V shed 10 bases and J 1 base; nucleotides not matched to a gene: 5. Germline V CDR1 and CDR2: ENHRY, SYGVKD. The CDR3 here is CATRTSGSRTDTQYF. The CDR3 nucleotides read TGTGCCACTCGGACTAGCGGGAGCCGCACAGATACGCAGTATTTT.

V gene TRBV5-4 combines with J gene TRBJ1-1; D is ambiguous. V was clipped by 4 bases and J by 7 bases, with 20 bases between them. There are 15 residues in the CDR3. CDR1 is SGHNT, CDR2 YYREEE, per germline (reference sequence). CDR3 sequence: CASSPGGGEGLEAFF. CDR3 nucleotides: TGTGCCAGCAGCCCGGGAGGTGGCGAAGGACTTGAAGCTTTCTTT.